This T cell receptor (beta chain) appears in the sequencing data of a study of identical twins. Study results and caveats: Zero-insertion results could be subject to partial confounding by invariant MAIT and iNKT cells.

TCRdb used MiXCR to reprocess the 5' RACE reads, holding one entry per CDR3 protein. The repertoire holds roughly 230,000 distinct CDR3 sequences, about 8% seen once, with around 3% in the top ten. This CDR3 region has 13 residues. Trimming cost V 8 bases and J 3 bases; bases outside gene matches: 3. All donors were healthy Caucasians. This clonotype came up a few times. What it recognizes is unknown. The same sample was also used in a study of yellow fever vaccine responses in identical twins.

The receptor was derived from a woman between 18 and 30 years old in good health. The V and J genes are TRBV12-3 or TRBV12-4 and TRBJ2-5, with 10 bases matching TRBD1. The material sequenced was CD8+ T cells sorted from blood. The CDR3 sequence: CASLDRGEETQYF. The CDR3, as DNA: TGTGCCAGCCTGGACAGGGGGGAAGAGACCCAGTACTTC.